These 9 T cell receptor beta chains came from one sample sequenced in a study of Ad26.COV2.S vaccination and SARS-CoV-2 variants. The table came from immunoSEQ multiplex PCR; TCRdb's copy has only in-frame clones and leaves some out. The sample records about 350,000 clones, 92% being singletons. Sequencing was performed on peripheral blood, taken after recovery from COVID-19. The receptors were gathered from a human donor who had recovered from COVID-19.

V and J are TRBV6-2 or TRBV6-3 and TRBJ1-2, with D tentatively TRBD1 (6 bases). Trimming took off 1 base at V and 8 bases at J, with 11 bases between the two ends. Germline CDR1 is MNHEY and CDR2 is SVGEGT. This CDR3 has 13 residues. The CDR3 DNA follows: TGTGCCAGCAGTTACTGGGTAGGGGGAGGCTACACCTTC. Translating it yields CASSYWVGGGYTF.

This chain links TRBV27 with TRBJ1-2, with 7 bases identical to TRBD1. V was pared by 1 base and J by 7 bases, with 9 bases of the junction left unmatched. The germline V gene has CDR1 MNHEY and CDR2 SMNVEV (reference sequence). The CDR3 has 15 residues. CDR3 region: CASSLFGTAALGYTF. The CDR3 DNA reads TGTGCCAGCAGTTTATTTGGGACAGCGGCCCTTGGCTACACCTTC.

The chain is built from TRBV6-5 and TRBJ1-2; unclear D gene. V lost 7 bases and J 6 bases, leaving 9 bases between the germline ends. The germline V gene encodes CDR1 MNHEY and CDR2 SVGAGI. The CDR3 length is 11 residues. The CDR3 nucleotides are TGTGCCAGCACGGTACGTGATGGCTACACCTTC. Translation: CASTVRDGYTF.

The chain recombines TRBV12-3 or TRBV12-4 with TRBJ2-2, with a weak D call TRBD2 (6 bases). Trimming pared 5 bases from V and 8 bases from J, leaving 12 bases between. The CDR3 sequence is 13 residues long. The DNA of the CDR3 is TGTGCCAGCAGTCGGACTGGAGGGGGGGAGCTGTTTTTT. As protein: CASSRTGGGELFF.

CDR3 bases: TGTGCCAGCAGCCGTTTGGACAGGGGCTTAGGATATAATTCACCCCTCCACTTT. It yields the protein CASSRLDRGLGYNSPLHF. The chain carries TRBV5-6 and TRBJ1-6; 9 nucleotides line up with TRBD1. V lost 4 bases and J lost 4; bases outside the gene matches: 12. Germline assignment: CDR1 SGHDT and CDR2 YYEEEE. The CDR3 contains 18 residues.

In nucleotides, the CDR3 is TGTGCCAGCAGTTCCCCGACAGGGGGGTACTATGGCTACACCTTC. Protein sequence: CASSSPTGGYYGYTF. The chain carries TRBV28 and TRBJ1-2; 9 bases line up with TRBD1. Germline trimming cut 4 bases from V and 3 bases from J; bases unmatched to any gene: 6. The CDR3 covers 15 residues. Germline lookup yields CDR1 MDHEN and CDR2 SYDVKM.

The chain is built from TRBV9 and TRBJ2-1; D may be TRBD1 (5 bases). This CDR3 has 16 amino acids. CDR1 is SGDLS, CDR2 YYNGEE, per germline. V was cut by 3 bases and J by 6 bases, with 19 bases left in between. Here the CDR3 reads CASSEARASGTNEQFF. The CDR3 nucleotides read TGTGCCAGCAGCGAGGCCAGGGCATCGGGTACCAATGAGCAGTTCTTC.

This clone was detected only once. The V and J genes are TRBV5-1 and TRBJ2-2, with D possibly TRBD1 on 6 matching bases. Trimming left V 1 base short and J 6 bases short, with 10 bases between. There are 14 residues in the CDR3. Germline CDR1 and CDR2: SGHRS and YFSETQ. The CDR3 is CASSLIQGPGELFF. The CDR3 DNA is TGCGCCAGCAGCTTGATACAGGGACCCGGGGAGCTGTTTTTT.

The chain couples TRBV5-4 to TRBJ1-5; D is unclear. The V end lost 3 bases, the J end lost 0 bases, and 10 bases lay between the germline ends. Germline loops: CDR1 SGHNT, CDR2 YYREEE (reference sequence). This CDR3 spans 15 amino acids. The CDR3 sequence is CASSSGPYSNQPQHF. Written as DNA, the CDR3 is TGTGCCAGCAGCTCCGGGCCCTATAGCAATCAGCCCCAGCATTTT.